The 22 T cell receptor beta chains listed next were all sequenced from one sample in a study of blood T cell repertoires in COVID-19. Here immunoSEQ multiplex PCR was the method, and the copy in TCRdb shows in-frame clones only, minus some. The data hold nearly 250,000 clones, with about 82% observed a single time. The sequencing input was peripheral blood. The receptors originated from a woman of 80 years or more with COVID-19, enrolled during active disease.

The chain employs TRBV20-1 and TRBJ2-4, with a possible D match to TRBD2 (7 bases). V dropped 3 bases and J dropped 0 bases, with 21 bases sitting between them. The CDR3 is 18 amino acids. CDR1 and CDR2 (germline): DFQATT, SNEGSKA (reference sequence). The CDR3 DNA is TGCAGTGCTAGTCAAGGGGGGGACACCTACCTAGCCAAAAACATTCAGTACTTC. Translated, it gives CSASQGGDTYLAKNIQYF.

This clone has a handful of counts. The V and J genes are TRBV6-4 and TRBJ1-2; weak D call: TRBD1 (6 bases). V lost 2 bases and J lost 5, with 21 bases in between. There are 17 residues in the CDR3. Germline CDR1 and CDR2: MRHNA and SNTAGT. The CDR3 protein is CASSDPERGGGGYGYTF. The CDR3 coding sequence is TGTGCCAGCAGTGACCCCGAACGCGGGGGCGGGGGGTATGGCTACACCTTC.

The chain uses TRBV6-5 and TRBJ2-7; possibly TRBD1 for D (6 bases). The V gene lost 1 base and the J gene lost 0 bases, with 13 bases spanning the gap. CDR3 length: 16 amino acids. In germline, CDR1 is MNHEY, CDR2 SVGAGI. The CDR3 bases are TGTGCCAGCAGTTACTTTTCGGGACAAAGCTCCTACGAGCAGTACTTC. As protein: CASSYFSGQSSYEQYF.

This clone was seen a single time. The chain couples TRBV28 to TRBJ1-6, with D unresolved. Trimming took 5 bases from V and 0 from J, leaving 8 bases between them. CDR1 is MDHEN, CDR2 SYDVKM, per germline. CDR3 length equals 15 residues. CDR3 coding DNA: TGTGCCAGCAGTAGCTCTAGCTCCTATAATTCACCCCTCCACTTT. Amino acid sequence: CASSSSSSYNSPLHF.

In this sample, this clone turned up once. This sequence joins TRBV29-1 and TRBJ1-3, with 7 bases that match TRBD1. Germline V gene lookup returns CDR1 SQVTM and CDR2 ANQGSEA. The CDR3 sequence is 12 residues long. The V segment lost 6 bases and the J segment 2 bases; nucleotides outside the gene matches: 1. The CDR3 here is CSVTGTGNTIYF. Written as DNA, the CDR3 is TGCAGCGTGACAGGGACTGGAAACACCATATATTTT.

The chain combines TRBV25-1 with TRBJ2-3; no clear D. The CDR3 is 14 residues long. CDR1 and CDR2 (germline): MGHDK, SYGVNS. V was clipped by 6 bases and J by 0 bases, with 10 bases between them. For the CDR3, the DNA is TGTGCCAGCAGCCGACTGGGTAGCACAGATACGCAGTATTTT. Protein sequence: CASSRLGSTDTQYF.

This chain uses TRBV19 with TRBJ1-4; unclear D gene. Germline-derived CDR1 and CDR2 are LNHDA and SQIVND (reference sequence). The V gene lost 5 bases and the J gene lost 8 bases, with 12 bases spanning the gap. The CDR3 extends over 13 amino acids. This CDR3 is CASSYNRGEKLFF. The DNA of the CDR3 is TGTGCCAGTAGTTATAACCGAGGGGAAAAACTGTTTTTT.

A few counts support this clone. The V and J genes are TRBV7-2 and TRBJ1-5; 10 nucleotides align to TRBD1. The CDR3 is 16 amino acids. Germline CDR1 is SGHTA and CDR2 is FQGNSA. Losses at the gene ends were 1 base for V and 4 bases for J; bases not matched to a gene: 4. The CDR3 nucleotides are TGTGCCAGCAGCTTAGGGACAGGGGGTTTAAATCAGCCCCAGCATTTT. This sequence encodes CASSLGTGGLNQPQHF.

The CDR3 sequence: CASSFRRGQETQYF. The CDR3 nucleotides read TGTGCCAGCAGCTTTCGGCGGGGGCAAGAGACCCAGTACTTC. The rearrangement joins TRBV13 to TRBJ2-5; 7 bases map to TRBD2. V lost 3 bases, J lost 2 bases, and 3 bases stayed unmatched. The CDR3 spans 14 residues. CDR1 is PRHDT, CDR2 FYEKMQ, per germline (reference sequence).

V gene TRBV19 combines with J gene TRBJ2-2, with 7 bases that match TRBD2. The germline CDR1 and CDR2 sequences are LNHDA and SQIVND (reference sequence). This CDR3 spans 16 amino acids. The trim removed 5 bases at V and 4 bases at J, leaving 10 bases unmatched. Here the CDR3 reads CASSLGRVIGTGELFF. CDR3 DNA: TGTGCCAGTAGTCTGGGGAGGGTCATCGGCACCGGGGAGCTGTTTTTT.

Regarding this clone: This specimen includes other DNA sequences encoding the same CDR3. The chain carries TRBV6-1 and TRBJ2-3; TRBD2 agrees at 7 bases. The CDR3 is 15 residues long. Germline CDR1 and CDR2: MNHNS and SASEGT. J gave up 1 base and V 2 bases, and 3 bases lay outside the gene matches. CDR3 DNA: TGTGCCAGCAGTGAATCGGGGGGACGCACAGATACGCAGTATTTT. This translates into CASSESGGRTDTQYF.

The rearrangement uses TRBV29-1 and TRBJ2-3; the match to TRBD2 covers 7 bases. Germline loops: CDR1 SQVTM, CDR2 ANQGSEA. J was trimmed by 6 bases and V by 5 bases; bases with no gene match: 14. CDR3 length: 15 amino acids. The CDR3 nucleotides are TGCAGCGTTCCTCTTTTGGGGGGGAATGGGGATACGCAGTATTTT. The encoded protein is CSVPLLGGNGDTQYF.

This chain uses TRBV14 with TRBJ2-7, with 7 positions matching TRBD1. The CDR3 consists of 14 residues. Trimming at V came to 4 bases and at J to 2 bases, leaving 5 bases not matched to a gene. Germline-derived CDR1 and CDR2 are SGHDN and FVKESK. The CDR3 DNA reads TGTGCCAGCAGCCGAGCCGGGACAGCCTACGAGCAGTACTTC. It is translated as CASSRAGTAYEQYF.

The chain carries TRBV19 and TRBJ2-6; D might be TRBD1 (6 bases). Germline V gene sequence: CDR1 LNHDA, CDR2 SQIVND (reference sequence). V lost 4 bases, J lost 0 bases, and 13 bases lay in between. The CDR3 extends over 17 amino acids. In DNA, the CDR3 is TGTGCCAGTAGTACTACAGGGATTTTCTCTGGGGCCAACGTCCTGACTTTC. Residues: CASSTTGIFSGANVLTF.

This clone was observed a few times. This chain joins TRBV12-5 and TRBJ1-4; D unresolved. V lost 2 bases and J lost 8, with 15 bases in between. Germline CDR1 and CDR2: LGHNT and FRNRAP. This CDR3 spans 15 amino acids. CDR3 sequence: CASGLPHAGREKLFF. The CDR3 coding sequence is TGTGCTAGTGGTTTGCCTCACGCTGGTCGGGAAAAACTGTTTTTT.

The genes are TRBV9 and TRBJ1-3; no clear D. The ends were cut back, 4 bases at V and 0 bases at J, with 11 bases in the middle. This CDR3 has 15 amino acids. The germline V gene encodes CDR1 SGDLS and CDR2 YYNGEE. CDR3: CASSPAGSSGNTIYF. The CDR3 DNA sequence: TGTGCCAGCAGCCCGGCCGGGAGCTCTGGAAACACCATATATTTT.

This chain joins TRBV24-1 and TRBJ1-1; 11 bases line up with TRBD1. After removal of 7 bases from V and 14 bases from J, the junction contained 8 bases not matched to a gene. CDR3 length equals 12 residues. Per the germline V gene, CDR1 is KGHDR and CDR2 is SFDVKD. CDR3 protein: CATSLGQGATFF. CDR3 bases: TGTGCCACCAGCCTTGGACAGGGGGCGACATTCTTT.

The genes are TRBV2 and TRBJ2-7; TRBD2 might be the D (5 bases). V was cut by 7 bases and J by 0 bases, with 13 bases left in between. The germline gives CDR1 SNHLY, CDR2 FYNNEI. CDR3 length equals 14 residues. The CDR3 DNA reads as TGTGCCAGCATGAGGGAACAACGCTCCTACGAGCAGTACTTC. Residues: CASMREQRSYEQYF. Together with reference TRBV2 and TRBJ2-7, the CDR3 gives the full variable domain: EPEVTQTPSHQVTQMGQEVILRCVPISNHLYFYWYRQILGQKVEFLVSFYNNEISEKSEIFDDQFSVERPDGSNFTLKIRSTKLEDSAMYFCASMREQRSYEQYFGPGTRLTVT.

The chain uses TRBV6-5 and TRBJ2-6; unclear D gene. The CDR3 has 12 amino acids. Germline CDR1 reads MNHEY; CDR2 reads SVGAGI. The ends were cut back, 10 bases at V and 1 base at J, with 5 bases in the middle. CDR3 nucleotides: TGTGCCACCCAGTCTGGGGCCAACGTCCTGACTTTC. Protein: CATQSGANVLTF.

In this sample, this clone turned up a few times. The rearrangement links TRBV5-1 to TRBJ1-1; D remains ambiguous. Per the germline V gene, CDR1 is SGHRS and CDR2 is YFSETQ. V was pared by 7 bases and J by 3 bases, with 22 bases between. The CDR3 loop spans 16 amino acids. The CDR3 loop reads CASAGGNSMGDTEAFF. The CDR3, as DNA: TGCGCCAGCGCCGGCGGGAACTCTATGGGAGACACTGAAGCTTTCTTT.

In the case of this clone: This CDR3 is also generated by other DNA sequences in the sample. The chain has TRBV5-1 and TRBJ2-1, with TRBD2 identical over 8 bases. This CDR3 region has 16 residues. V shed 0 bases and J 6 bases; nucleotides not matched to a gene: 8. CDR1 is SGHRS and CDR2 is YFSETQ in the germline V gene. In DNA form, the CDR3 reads TGCGCCAGCAGCTTGGGAGGTCGGGGGGGCCGCAATGAGCAGTTCTTC. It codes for CASSLGGRGGRNEQFF.

The CDR3 DNA reads TGTGCCAGCAGGCCGACTGCGCGGGGTGTTTACCAAGAGACCCAGTACTTC. It yields the protein CASRPTARGVYQETQYF. The rearrangement links TRBV27 to TRBJ2-5; a weak D match, TRBD2 (6 bases). This CDR3 spans 17 amino acids. Germline V lookup: CDR1 MNHEY, CDR2 SMNVEV (reference sequence). V was cut by 6 bases and J by 0 bases, with 20 bases left in between.